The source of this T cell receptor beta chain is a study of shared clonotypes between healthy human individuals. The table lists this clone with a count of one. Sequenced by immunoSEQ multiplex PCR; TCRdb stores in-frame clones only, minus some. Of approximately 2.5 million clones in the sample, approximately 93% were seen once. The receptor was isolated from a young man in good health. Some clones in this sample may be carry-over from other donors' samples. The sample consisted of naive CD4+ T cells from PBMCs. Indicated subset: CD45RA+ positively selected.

Here the CDR3 reads CASSSFWTGKNTEAFF. As DNA, the CDR3 is TGTGCCAGCAGTAGTTTTTGGACGGGGAAGAACACTGAAGCTTTCTTT. The rearrangement links TRBV28 to TRBJ1-1; D gene unclear. The CDR3 covers 16 residues. V lost 5 bases, J lost 1 base, and 17 bases lay in between. In germline, CDR1 is MDHEN, CDR2 SYDVKM.